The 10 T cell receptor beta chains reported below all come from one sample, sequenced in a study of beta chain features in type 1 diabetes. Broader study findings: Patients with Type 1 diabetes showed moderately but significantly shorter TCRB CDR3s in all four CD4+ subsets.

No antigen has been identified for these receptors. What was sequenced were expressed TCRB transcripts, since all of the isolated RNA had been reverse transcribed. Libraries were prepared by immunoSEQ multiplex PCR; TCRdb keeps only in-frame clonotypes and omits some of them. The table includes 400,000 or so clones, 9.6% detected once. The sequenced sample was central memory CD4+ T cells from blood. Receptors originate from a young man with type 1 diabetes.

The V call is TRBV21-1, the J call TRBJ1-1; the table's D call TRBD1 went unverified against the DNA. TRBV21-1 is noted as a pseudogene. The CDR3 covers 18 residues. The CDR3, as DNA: TGTGCCAGCAGCAAAGTGGGACAGGCAGTTCGGAGGGTAACTGAAGCTTTCTTT. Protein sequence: CASSKVGQAVRRVTEAFF.

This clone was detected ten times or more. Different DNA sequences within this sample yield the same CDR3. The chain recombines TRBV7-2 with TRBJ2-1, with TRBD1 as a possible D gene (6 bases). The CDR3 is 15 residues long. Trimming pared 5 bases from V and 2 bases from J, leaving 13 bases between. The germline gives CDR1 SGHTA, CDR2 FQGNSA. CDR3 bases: TGTGCCAGCAGCCTAGGAGCAGGGGCCTACAATGAGCAGTTCTTC. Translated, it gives CASSLGAGAYNEQFF.

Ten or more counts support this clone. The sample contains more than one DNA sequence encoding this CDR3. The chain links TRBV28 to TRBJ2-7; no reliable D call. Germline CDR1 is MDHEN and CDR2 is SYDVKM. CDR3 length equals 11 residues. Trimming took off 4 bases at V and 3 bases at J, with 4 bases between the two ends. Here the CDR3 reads CASSWNYEQYF. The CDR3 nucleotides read TGTGCCAGCAGTTGGAACTACGAGCAGTACTTC. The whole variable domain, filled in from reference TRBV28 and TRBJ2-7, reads DVKVTQSSRYLVKRTGEKVFLECVQDMDHENMFWYRQDPGLGLRLIYFSYDVKMKEKGDIPEGYSVSREKKERFSLILESASTNQTSMYLCASSWNYEQYFGPGTRLTVT.

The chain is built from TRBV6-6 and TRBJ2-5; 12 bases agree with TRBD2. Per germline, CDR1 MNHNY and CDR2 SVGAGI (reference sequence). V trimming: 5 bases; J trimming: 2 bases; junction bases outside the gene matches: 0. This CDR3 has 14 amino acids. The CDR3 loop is CASSGLAGQETQYF. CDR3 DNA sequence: TGTGCCAGCAGTGGACTAGCGGGGCAAGAGACCCAGTACTTC.

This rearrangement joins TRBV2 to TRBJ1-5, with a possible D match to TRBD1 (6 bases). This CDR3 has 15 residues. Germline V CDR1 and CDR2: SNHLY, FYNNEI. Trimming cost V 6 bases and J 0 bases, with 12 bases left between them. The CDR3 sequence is CASSATGSSNQPQHF. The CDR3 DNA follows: TGTGCCAGCAGCGCAACAGGGTCTAGCAATCAGCCCCAGCATTTT.

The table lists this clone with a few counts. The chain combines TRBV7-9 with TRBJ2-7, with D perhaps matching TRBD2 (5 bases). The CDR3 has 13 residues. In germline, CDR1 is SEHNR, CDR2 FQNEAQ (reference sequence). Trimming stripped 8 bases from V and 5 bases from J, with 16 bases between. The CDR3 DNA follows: TGTGCCAGCCACGTGAGGGATGGCCACGAGCAGTACTTC. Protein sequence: CASHVRDGHEQYF.

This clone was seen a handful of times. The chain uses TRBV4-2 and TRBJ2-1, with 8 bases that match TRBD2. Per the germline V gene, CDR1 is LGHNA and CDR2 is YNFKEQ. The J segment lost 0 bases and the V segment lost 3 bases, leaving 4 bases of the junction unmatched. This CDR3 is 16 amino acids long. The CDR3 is CASSQIAGSSYNEQFF. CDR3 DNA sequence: TGTGCCAGCAGCCAGATAGCGGGGAGCTCCTACAATGAGCAGTTCTTC.

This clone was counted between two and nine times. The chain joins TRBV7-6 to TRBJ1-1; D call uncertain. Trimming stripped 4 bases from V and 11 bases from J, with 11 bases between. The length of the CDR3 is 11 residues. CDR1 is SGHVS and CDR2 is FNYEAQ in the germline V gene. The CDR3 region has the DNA TGTGCCAGCAGCTCCGGGCCGTCGGCTTTCTTT. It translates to CASSSGPSAFF.

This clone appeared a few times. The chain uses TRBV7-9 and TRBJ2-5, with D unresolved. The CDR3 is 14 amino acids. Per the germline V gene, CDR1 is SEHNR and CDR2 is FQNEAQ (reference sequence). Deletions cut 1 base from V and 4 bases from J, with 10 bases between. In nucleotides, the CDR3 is TGTGCCAGCAGCTTAGATGGTAATAGAGAGACCCAGTACTTC. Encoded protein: CASSLDGNRETQYF.

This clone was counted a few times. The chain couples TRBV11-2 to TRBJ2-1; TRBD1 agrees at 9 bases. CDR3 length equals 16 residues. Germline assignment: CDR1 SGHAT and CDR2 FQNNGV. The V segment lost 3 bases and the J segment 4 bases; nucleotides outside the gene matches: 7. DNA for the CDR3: TGTGCCAGCAGCTTCCTCGGGACAGGGATTTACAATGAGCAGTTCTTC. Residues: CASSFLGTGIYNEQFF. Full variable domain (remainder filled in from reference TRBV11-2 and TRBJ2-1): EAGVAQSPRYKIIEKRQSVAFWCNPISGHATLYWYQQILGQGPKLLIQFQNNGVVDDSQLPKDRFSAERLKGVDSTLKIQPAKLEDSAVYLCASSFLGTGIYNEQFFGPGTRLTVL.